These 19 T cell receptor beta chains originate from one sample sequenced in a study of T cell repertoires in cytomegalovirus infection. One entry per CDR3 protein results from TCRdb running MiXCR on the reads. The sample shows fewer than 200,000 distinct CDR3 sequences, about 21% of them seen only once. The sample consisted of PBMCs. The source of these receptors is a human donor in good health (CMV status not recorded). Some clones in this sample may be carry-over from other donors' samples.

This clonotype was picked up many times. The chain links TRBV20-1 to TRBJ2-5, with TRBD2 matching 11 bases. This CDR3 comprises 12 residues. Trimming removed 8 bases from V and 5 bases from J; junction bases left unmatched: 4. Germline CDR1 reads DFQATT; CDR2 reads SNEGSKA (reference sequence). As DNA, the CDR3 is TGCAGTCTAGCGGGGGGCGCGGAGACCCAGTACTTC. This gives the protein CSLAGGAETQYF.

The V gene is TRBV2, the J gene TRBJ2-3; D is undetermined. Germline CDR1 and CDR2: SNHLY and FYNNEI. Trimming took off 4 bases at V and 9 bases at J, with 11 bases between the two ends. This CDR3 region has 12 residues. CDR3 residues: CASSATDPTQYF. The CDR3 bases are TGTGCCAGCAGTGCCACCGATCCCACGCAGTATTTT.

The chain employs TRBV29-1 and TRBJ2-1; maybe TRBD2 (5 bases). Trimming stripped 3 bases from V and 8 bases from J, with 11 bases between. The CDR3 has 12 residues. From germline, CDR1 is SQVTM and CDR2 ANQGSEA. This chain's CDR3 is CSVDGKVYEQFF. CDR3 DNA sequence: TGCAGCGTTGACGGGAAAGTTTATGAGCAGTTCTTC.

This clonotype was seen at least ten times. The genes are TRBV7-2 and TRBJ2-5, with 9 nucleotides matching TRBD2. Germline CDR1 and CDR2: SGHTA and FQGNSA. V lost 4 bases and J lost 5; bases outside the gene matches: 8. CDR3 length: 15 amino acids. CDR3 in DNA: TGTGCCAGCAGCTCCTCAGCGGGAGGATTCGAGACCCAGTACTTC. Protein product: CASSSSAGGFETQYF.

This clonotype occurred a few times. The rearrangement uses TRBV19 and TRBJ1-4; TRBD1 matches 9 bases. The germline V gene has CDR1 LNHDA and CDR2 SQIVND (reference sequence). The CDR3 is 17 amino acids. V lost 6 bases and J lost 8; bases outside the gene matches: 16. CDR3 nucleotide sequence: TGTGCCAGTAGCAGGTCCGGGACAGGGCCTCCGGGAGAAAAACTGTTTTTT. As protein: CASSRSGTGPPGEKLFF.

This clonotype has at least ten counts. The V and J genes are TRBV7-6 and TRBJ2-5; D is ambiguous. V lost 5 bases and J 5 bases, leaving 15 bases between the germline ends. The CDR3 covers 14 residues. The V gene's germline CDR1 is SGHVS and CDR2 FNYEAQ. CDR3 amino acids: CASSPRPGPETQYF. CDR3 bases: TGTGCCAGCAGCCCACGCCCCGGGCCGGAGACCCAGTACTTC.

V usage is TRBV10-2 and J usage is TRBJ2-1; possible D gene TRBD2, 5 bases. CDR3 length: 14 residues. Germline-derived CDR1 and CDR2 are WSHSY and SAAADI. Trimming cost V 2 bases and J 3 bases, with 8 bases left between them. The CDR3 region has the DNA TGCGCCAGCAGTGAGGACTATGTCTACAATGAGCAGTTCTTC. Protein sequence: CASSEDYVYNEQFF.

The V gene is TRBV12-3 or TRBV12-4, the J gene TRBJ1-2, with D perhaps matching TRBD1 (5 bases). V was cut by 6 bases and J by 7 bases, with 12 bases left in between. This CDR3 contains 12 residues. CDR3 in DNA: TGTGCCAGCAGAAAAGGGACCGGTGGCTACACCTTC. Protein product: CASRKGTGGYTF.

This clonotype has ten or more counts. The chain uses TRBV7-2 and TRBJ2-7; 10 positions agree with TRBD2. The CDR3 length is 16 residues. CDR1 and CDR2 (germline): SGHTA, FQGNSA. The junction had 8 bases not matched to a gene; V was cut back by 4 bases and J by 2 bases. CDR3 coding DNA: TGTGCCAGCAGCTCAACCCTCCTAGCGGGGGCCTACGAGCAGTACTTC. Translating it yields CASSSTLLAGAYEQYF.

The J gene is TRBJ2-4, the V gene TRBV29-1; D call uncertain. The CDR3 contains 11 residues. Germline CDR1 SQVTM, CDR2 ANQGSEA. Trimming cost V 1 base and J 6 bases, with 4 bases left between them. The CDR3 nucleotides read TGCAGCGTTGAAGTGGGAAACATTCAGTACTTC. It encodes CSVEVGNIQYF.

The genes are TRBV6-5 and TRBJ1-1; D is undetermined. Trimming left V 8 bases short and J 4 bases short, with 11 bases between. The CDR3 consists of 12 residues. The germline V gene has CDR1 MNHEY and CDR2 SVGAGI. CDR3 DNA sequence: TGTGCCAGCGGGCGGCTGATCACTGAAGCTTTCTTT. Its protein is CASGRLITEAFF.

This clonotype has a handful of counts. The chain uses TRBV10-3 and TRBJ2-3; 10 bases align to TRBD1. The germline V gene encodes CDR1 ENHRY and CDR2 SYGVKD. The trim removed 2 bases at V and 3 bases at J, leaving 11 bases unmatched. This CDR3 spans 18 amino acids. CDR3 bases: TGTGCCATCAGTGAGCCGTACGGGACAGGGGAATCGACAGATACGCAGTATTTT. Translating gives CAISEPYGTGESTDTQYF.

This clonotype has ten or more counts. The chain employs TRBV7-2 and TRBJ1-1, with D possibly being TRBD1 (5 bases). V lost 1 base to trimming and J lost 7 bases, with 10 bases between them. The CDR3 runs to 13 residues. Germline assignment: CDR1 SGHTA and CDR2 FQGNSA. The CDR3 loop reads CASSLETRGEAFF. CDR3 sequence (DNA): TGTGCCAGCAGCTTAGAAACAAGGGGTGAAGCTTTCTTT. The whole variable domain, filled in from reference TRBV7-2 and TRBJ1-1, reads GAGVSQSPSNKVTEKGKDVELRCDPISGHTALYWYRQSLGQGLEFLIYFQGNSAPDKSGLPSDRFSAERTGGSVSTLTIQRTQQEDSAVYLCASSLETRGEAFFGQGTRLTVV.

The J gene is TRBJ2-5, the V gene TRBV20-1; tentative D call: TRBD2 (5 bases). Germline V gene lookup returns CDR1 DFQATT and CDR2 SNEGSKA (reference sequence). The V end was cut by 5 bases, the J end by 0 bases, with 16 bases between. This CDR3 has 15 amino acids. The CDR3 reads CSALSLRADQETQYF. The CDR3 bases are TGCAGTGCTCTCTCTCTGCGGGCAGACCAAGAGACCCAGTACTTC.

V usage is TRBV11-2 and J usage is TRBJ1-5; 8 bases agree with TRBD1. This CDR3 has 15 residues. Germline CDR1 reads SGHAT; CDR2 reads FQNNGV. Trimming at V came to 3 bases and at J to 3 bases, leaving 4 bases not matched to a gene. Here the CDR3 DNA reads TGTGCCAGCAGCTTCGGGACAGGCCCCAATCAGCCCCAGCATTTT. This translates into CASSFGTGPNQPQHF. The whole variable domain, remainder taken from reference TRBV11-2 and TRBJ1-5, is EAGVAQSPRYKIIEKRQSVAFWCNPISGHATLYWYQQILGQGPKLLIQFQNNGVVDDSQLPKDRFSAERLKGVDSTLKIQPAKLEDSAVYLCASSFGTGPNQPQHFGDGTRLSIL.

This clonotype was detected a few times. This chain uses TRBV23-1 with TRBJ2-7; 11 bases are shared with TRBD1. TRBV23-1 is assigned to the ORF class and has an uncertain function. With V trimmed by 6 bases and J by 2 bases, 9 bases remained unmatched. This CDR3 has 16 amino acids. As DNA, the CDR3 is TGCGCCAGCAGCCCATCCGGACAGGGGGCGACCTACGAGCAGTACTTC. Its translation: CASSPSGQGATYEQYF.

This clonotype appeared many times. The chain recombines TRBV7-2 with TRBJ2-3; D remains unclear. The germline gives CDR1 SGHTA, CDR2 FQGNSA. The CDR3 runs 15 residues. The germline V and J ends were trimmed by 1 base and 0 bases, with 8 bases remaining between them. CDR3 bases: TGTGCCAGCAGCTTAGTAGGTTGGAGCACAGATACGCAGTATTTT. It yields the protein CASSLVGWSTDTQYF.

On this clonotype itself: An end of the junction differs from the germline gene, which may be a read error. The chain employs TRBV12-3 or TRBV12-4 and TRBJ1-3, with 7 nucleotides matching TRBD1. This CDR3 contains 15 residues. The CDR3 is CASSFTGVSGKTIYF. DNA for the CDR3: TGTGCCAGCAGTTTTACAGGGGTCTCTGGAAAGACCATATATTTT.

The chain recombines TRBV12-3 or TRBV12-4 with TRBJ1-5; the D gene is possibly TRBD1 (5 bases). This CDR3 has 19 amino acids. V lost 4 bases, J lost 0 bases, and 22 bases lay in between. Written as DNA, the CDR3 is TGTGCCAGCAGTTCTTCCGGACAACAACCGCCTTATAGCAATCAGCCCCAGCATTTT. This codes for CASSSSGQQPPYSNQPQHF.